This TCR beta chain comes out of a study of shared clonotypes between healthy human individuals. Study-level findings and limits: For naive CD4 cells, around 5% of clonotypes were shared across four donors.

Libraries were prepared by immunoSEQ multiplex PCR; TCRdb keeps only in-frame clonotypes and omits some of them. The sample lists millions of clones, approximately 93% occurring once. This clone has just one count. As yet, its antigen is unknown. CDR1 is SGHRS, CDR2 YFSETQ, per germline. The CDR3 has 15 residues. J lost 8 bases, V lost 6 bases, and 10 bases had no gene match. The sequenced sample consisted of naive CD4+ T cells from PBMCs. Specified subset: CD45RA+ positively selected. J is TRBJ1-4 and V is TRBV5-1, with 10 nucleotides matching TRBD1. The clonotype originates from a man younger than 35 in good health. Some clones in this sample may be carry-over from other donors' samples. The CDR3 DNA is TGCGCCAGCACCCTGTATGGGACAGGGGAAGAAAAACTGTTTTTT. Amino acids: CASTLYGTGEEKLFF.